This is a list of T cell receptor beta chains from one sample in a study of STAT3 mutations in large granular lymphocyte leukemia. This table comes from immunoSEQ multiplex PCR, and its TCRdb copy is limited to in-frame clones, with some not included. The sample comprises 2,000 to 3,000 clones, roughly 31% of which are singletons, and roughly 60% rests with the top ten. Sequencing used PBMCs. Every receptor here comes from a human donor with T large granular lymphocyte leukemia. Some clones in this sample may be carry-over from other donors' samples. CDR3s include the opening cysteine and the closing phenylalanine or tryptophan. The D gene is left open where the match is weak.

d_call,j_call,v_call,cdr3_aa
-,TRBJ1-2,TRBV29-1,CSVQAAANYGYTF
TRBD1,TRBJ2-5,TRBV30,CAWSVTGRETQYF
TRBD1,TRBJ2-7,TRBV5-1,CASSFRPGQGAYEQYF
TRBD1,TRBJ1-2,TRBV5-1,CASSLDRAVDGYTF
-,TRBJ1-1,TRBV7-2,CASSQRRNTEAFF
TRBD1,TRBJ2-5,TRBV27,CASSLGTGIGETQYF
-,TRBJ2-5,TRBV5-1,CASSGTGMGETQYF
TRBD2,TRBJ2-1,TRBV9,CASSATDGGNEQFF
TRBD1,TRBJ1-1,TRBV30,CAWGQGRNTEAFF
TRBD1,TRBJ1-2,TRBV30,CAWGTGGYGYTF
TRBD1,TRBJ1-4,TRBV9,CASSSGQPVNEKLFF
-,TRBJ1-2,TRBV7-8,CASSLAPRYGYTF
-,TRBJ2-7,TRBV27,CASTTRRGRLDEQYF
-,TRBJ2-1,TRBV30,CAWTTGTASNEQFF
-,TRBJ2-5,TRBV4-1,CASSQNRDSGETQYF
-,TRBJ1-2,TRBV4-2,CASSQGDRNYGYTF
TRBD1,TRBJ1-1,TRBV30,CAWSAGQGANTEAFF
TRBD2,TRBJ2-7,TRBV18,CASSPGLAGGTYEQYF
-,TRBJ1-1,TRBV30,CAWGPGYDTEAFF
TRBD2,TRBJ2-7,TRBV7-9,CASSVNGGADRREQYF
-,TRBJ1-6,TRBV4-2,CASSQDGGISNSPLHF
-,-,TRBV30,CAWGGLSTYEQYF
TRBD2,TRBJ2-3,TRBV30,CAWSPGLAGEAKKYF
TRBD1,TRBJ2-3,TRBV7-9,CASSLEPGGLVADTQYF
TRBD1,TRBJ2-7,TRBV18,CASSPRTGDEQYF
-,TRBJ1-2,TRBV13,CASSPRQGSNYGYTF
-,TRBJ1-2,TRBV30,CAWSVNRANYGYTF
-,TRBJ2-7,TRBV27,CASSPRIGSSSYEQYF
TRBD1,TRBJ1-2,TRBV29-1,CSAGGQGAGYTF
-,TRBJ1-2,TRBV30,CAWSLPGVNYGYTF
-,TRBJ2-4,TRBV18,CASSSDLTGANIQYF
TRBD1,TRBJ2-7,TRBV5-1,CASSLETGSSYEQYF
-,TRBJ2-4,TRBV6-5,CASSYGAKNIQYF
-,TRBJ1-4,TRBV30,CASSNVGEKLFF
-,TRBJ1-2,TRBV13,CASSLDPFQAGYGYTF
-,TRBJ1-2,TRBV7-9,CASSLDWGAVYGYTF
TRBD1,TRBJ1-2,TRBV27,CASSLGQRGGYTF
-,TRBJ1-4,TRBV2,CASSGEWGSNEKLFF
-,TRBJ2-7,TRBV7-2,CASSPSLGSHEQYF
-,TRBJ1-2,TRBV30,CAWSPRDYGYTF
-,TRBJ1-3,TRBV30,CACPGRGVSGNTIYF
TRBD1,TRBJ1-2,TRBV6-5,CASRQGANYGYTF
TRBD2,TRBJ2-1,TRBV4-3,CASSQDGSGRDNEQFF
TRBD1,TRBJ2-7,TRBV16,CASSQTLGGESYEQYF
-,TRBJ1-5,TRBV29-1,CSASGGGGNQPQHF
-,TRBJ1-2,TRBV10-3,CAGGSDYGYTF
TRBD2,TRBJ2-7,TRBV4-2,CASSQASGQSSYEQYF
-,TRBJ2-1,TRBV6-5,CASSIGNEQFF
TRBD2,TRBJ2-7,TRBV30,CAWSPLAGVSYEQYF
-,TRBJ1-3,TRBV5-1,CASSPGQLSGNTIYF
TRBD2,TRBJ2-2,TRBV30,CAWSALAENTGELFF
-,TRBJ1-2,TRBV30,CAWSKESQGRGYTF
-,TRBJ1-5,TRBV30,CALGSPNQPQHF
-,TRBJ1-4,TRBV6-5,CASSYSTRGAYEKLFF
-,TRBJ2-1,TRBV4-3,CASSQDYGTGGNKFF